This T cell receptor beta chain was found in a study of CD8 T cells in ankylosing spondylitis. CDR1 is KGHDR, CDR2 SFDVKD, per germline. CDR3 length: 19 residues. V shed 2 bases and J shed 3 bases, with 22 bases lying between them. This clonotype came up many times. The antigen remains undetermined. 5'-RACE, quantitative and with molecular barcodes, yielded the TCR beta libraries. TCRdb fed the 5' RACE reads into MiXCR, producing one record per CDR3 protein. This table has some 100,000 distinct CDR3 sequences, almost 8.5% appearing once. Study-wide results and limits: Reported data indicate significant enrichment of disease-linked clones within matched ankylosing spondylitis synovial fluid. Some motif variants were previously reported in reactive arthritis synovial fluid and blood.

The rearrangement uses TRBV24-1 and TRBJ1-5; maybe TRBD1 (6 bases). The receptor's source is a male donor with ankylosing spondylitis or in good health (not recorded which). The sample comprised blood, either unsorted or a sorted T cell fraction (not recorded which). DNA of the CDR3: TGTGCCACCAGTGATTCGAACATGGATCCCGGACAGCACAATCAGCCCCAGCATTTT. Amino acid sequence: CATSDSNMDPGQHNQPQHF.